The 28 T cell receptor beta chains in this list originate from one sample, sequenced in a study of cytomegalovirus exposure and HLA in healthy donors. Vbeta (60) and Jbeta (13) primers were used in the PCR. Only in-frame clones appear in the TCRdb table, and some are missing; sequencing was by immunoSEQ multiplex PCR. The table records about 230,000 clones, approximately 90% of them present only once. The sample consisted of PBMCs. These receptors came from a woman aged 18-30 years in good health and CMV-seronegative.

CDR3 nucleotide sequence: TGTGCCAGCAGCTCGGGACTACCTGACTCCTACGAGCAGTACTTC. Its translation: CASSSGLPDSYEQYF. The chain joins TRBV12-1 to TRBJ2-7; TRBD2 was called by the table and not checked on the DNA. TRBV12-1 is described as a pseudogene. The CDR3 consists of 15 residues.

This chain uses TRBV5-4 with TRBJ2-3; D may be TRBD1 (5 bases). The CDR3 totals 13 residues. Germline assignment: CDR1 SGHNT and CDR2 YYREEE (reference sequence). V was shortened by 2 bases and J by 4 bases, with 8 bases between the two germline ends. The CDR3 DNA is TGTGCCAGCAGCTTTGAGACAGCAGATACGCAGTATTTT. Translation: CASSFETADTQYF.

V is TRBV28 and J is TRBJ1-3, with TRBD1 matching 7 bases. Germline V gene lookup returns CDR1 MDHEN and CDR2 SYDVKM. This CDR3 contains 15 residues. V lost 7 bases and J lost 0; bases outside the gene matches: 6. The CDR3 protein is CASTSGQISGNTIYF. As DNA, the CDR3 is TGTGCCAGCACCTCGGGACAGATCTCTGGAAACACCATATATTTT. Combining the CDR3 with reference TRBV28 and TRBJ1-3 gives the whole variable domain DVKVTQSSRYLVKRTGEKVFLECVQDMDHENMFWYRQDPGLGLRLIYFSYDVKMKEKGDIPEGYSVSREKKERFSLILESASTNQTSMYLCASTSGQISGNTIYFGEGSWLTVV.

The chain carries TRBV6-5 and TRBJ2-1; possible D gene TRBD2, 5 bases. Trimming shortened V by 7 bases and J by 7 bases, and 11 bases separated the two germline ends. This CDR3 has 12 amino acids. Germline V gene lookup returns CDR1 MNHEY and CDR2 SVGAGI. CDR3 bases: TGTGCCAGCACCTCCTCGGGGAATGAGCAGTTCTTC. It encodes CASTSSGNEQFF.

The chain joins TRBV7-9 to TRBJ1-2; TRBD1 might be the D (5 bases). Germline V gives CDR1 SEHNR, CDR2 FQNEAQ (reference sequence). V lost 6 bases and J lost 3, with 23 bases in between. The CDR3 spans 17 residues. CDR3: CASSFSPGGGRHYGYTF. In DNA, the CDR3 is TGTGCCAGCAGTTTTAGTCCAGGCGGGGGACGACACTATGGCTACACCTTC.

The chain carries TRBV19 and TRBJ2-7, with 7 bases fitting TRBD2. Germline values: CDR1 LNHDA, CDR2 SQIVND (reference sequence). Trimming took 5 bases from V and 3 from J; bases not matched to a gene: 7. The CDR3 has 14 amino acids. DNA of the CDR3: TGTGCCAGTAGTGGGGCGGGAGTACACTACGAGCAGTACTTC. It codes for CASSGAGVHYEQYF.

About this clone: The identical CDR3 is also encoded by other nucleotide sequences in the sample. The chain is built from TRBV7-9 and TRBJ2-7; the D gene is possibly TRBD1 (5 bases). CDR1 and CDR2 (germline): SEHNR, FQNEAQ (reference sequence). This CDR3 is 12 amino acids long. V was clipped by 3 bases and J by 3 bases, with 6 bases between them. In nucleotides, the CDR3 is TGTGCCAGCAGCTTCGACAGCTACGAGCAGTACTTC. This translates into CASSFDSYEQYF. The whole variable domain, remainder taken from reference TRBV7-9 and TRBJ2-7, is DTGVSQNPRHKITKRGQNVTFRCDPISEHNRLYWYRQTLGQGPEFLTYFQNEAQLEKSRLLSDRFSAERPKGSFSTLEIQRTEQGDSAMYLCASSFDSYEQYFGPGTRLTVT.

The DNA of the CDR3 is TGTGCCAGCAGCGTGGATACAGGATCTTACTATGGCTACACCTTC. Its translation is CASSVDTGSYYGYTF. This sequence joins TRBV9 and TRBJ1-2, with D possibly TRBD1 on 5 matching bases. Trimming removed 2 bases at V and 3 bases at J, with 14 bases between. Germline CDR1 reads SGDLS; CDR2 reads YYNGEE. This CDR3 region has 15 residues.

The V gene is TRBV7-9, the J gene TRBJ2-7; tentative D call: TRBD2 (5 bases). V was trimmed by 1 base and J by 5 bases, leaving 9 bases between them. Germline V gene lookup returns CDR1 SEHNR and CDR2 FQNEAQ (reference sequence). This CDR3 is built from 13 residues. CDR3 region: CASSLGLSNEQYF. The CDR3 DNA sequence: TGTGCCAGCAGCTTAGGACTATCCAACGAGCAGTACTTC.

This clone has more than one count but fewer than ten. The chain recombines TRBV4-3 with TRBJ2-3; 11 positions agree with TRBD2. The germline gives CDR1 LGHNA, CDR2 YSLEER. J was trimmed by 5 bases and V by 4 bases; bases with no gene match: 8. This CDR3 region has 16 residues. Here the CDR3 reads CASSLRGTSGLDTQYF. The CDR3 region has the DNA TGCGCCAGCAGCCTGCGTGGGACTAGCGGCTTAGATACGCAGTATTTT.

The chain employs TRBV11-3 and TRBJ1-1, with D perhaps TRBD1 (6 bases). Per germline, CDR1 SGHNT and CDR2 YENEEA. Trimming stripped 5 bases from V and 4 bases from J, with 17 bases between. This CDR3 has 15 residues. The CDR3 DNA sequence: TGTGCCAGCAGCCTCGGCGGGGGGCGCGGCACTGAAGCTTTCTTT. Amino acids: CASSLGGGRGTEAFF.

The V call is TRBV5-6, the J call TRBJ1-1, with D unclear. The CDR3 spans 15 residues. V was cut by 4 bases and J by 0 bases, with 13 bases left in between. CDR1 and CDR2 (germline): SGHDT, YYEEEE. The CDR3 loop reads CASSLTQLMNTEAFF. In DNA form, the CDR3 reads TGTGCCAGCAGCCTTACACAGCTCATGAACACTGAAGCTTTCTTT.

This clone was observed a handful of times. This rearrangement joins TRBV7-8 to TRBJ2-7, with 9 nucleotides matching TRBD2. V was pared by 5 bases and J by 4 bases, with 12 bases of the junction left unmatched. The CDR3 totals 16 residues. Germline-derived CDR1 and CDR2 are SGHVS and FQNEAQ. The CDR3 DNA is TGTGCCAGCAGCCCTCAGGGGTTGCGGGGGGGATACGAGCAGTACTTC. Translating gives CASSPQGLRGGYEQYF.

The chain couples TRBV11-2 to TRBJ1-1, with 10 positions matching TRBD1. The trim removed 5 bases at V and 1 base at J, leaving 16 bases unmatched. The CDR3 runs to 19 residues. CDR1 SGHAT and CDR2 FQNNGV come from the germline V gene. The DNA of the CDR3 is TGTGCCAGCAGCCCGGAGAGGGACAGGGGCATTTTAAGGAACACTGAAGCTTTCTTT. As protein: CASSPERDRGILRNTEAFF.

The rearrangement joins TRBV19 to TRBJ1-5; 8 bases line up with TRBD1. The CDR3 contains 17 residues. Germline trimming cut 7 bases from V and 0 bases from J; bases unmatched to any gene: 11. Germline V lookup: CDR1 LNHDA, CDR2 SQIVND (reference sequence). CDR3 loop: CASIDLGQGLSNQPQHF. The CDR3 DNA is TGTGCCAGTATCGACCTCGGACAGGGACTTAGCAATCAGCCCCAGCATTTT.

The chain is built from TRBV11-2 and TRBJ2-3; TRBD1 aligns across 7 bases. Germline assignment: CDR1 SGHAT and CDR2 FQNNGV. Losses at the gene ends were 4 bases for V and 5 bases for J; bases not matched to a gene: 6. The length of the CDR3 is 14 residues. The CDR3 DNA is TGTGCCAGCAGCTACGACAGGGTCAAAGATACGCAGTATTTT. Translating gives CASSYDRVKDTQYF.

This clone was seen more than once but under ten times. The chain carries TRBV7-9 and TRBJ2-1; the D gene is possibly TRBD1 (6 bases). Germline CDR1 is SEHNR and CDR2 is FQNEAQ (reference sequence). The germline V and J ends were trimmed by 8 bases and 0 bases, with 17 bases remaining between them. This CDR3 comprises 16 residues. The CDR3 bases are TGTGCCAGCCCGACCCGTGTCAGGGGCTCCTACAATGAGCAGTTCTTC. This gives the protein CASPTRVRGSYNEQFF.

The chain recombines TRBV6-1 with TRBJ2-7; the match to TRBD1 covers 9 bases. V lost 6 bases and J lost 7; bases outside the gene matches: 13. The CDR3 consists of 15 residues. Germline V CDR1 and CDR2: MNHNS, SASEGT. The CDR3: CASSLIGTGKNEQYF. For the CDR3, the DNA is TGTGCCAGCAGCCTCATCGGGACAGGGAAGAATGAGCAGTACTTC.

The table lists this clone with a count of one. The genes are TRBV7-9 and TRBJ1-5; possibly TRBD1 for D (6 bases). CDR1 is SEHNR, CDR2 FQNEAQ, per germline (reference sequence). V was clipped by 4 bases and J by 2 bases, with 15 bases between them. The CDR3 contains 16 residues. The CDR3: CASSSITGRGNQPQHF. The CDR3 nucleotides are TGTGCCAGCAGCTCCATAACAGGGAGGGGCAATCAGCCCCAGCATTTT. Combining the CDR3 with reference TRBV7-9 and TRBJ1-5 gives the whole variable domain DTGVSQNPRHKITKRGQNVTFRCDPISEHNRLYWYRQTLGQGPEFLTYFQNEAQLEKSRLLSDRFSAERPKGSFSTLEIQRTEQGDSAMYLCASSSITGRGNQPQHFGDGTRLSIL.

For this clone: An end of the junction differs from the germline gene, which may be a read error. The J gene is TRBJ1-2, the V gene TRBV4-2; the match to TRBD1 covers 10 bases. The CDR3 has 17 amino acids. Germline V gene data show CDR1 as LGHNA and CDR2 as YNFKEQ. As DNA, the CDR3 is TGTGCCAGCAGCCAAGGGGGACAGGGGATCGTAGACTATGTCTACACCTTC. As protein: CASSQGGQGIVDYVYTF.

CDR3 residues: CASSQDGSGSAPSGEQYF. The CDR3 DNA sequence: TGCGCCAGCAGCCAAGATGGCTCCGGGAGTGCGCCCTCGGGCGAGCAGTACTTC. The chain carries TRBV4-3 and TRBJ2-7, with a possible D match to TRBD2 (6 bases). CDR3 size: 18 residues. In germline, CDR1 is LGHNA, CDR2 YSLEER. The germline V and J ends were trimmed by 0 bases and 6 bases, with 24 bases remaining between them.

The chain has TRBV6-5 and TRBJ1-5; 8 positions match TRBD1. The CDR3 has 15 amino acids. Germline V lookup: CDR1 MNHEY, CDR2 SVGAGI. V lost 4 bases to trimming and J lost 6 bases; unmatched junction nucleotides: 8. The CDR3 coding sequence is TGTGCCAGCAGTTCCGACAGGGGATCGGGTCAGCCCCAGCATTTT. Protein sequence: CASSSDRGSGQPQHF.

V and J are TRBV11-3 and TRBJ1-2; 7 bases map to TRBD1. This CDR3 comprises 14 residues. Losses at the gene ends were 4 bases for V and 2 bases for J; bases not matched to a gene: 4. From germline, CDR1 is SGHNT and CDR2 YENEEA. The CDR3 DNA sequence: TGTGCCAGCAGCTCCAGGGACAGCAACTATGGCTACACCTTC. Its translation: CASSSRDSNYGYTF.

This sequence joins TRBV4-2 and TRBJ2-1, with 7 nucleotides matching TRBD2. The CDR3 is 17 amino acids. J was trimmed by 4 bases and V by 0 bases; bases with no gene match: 9. CDR1 is LGHNA, CDR2 YNFKEQ, per germline. The CDR3 sequence: CASSQDGETSPYNEQFF. DNA for the CDR3: TGTGCCAGCAGCCAAGATGGAGAGACTAGCCCTTACAATGAGCAGTTCTTC.

The rearrangement joins TRBV6-5 to TRBJ2-3, with TRBD2 identical over 7 bases. Germline assignment: CDR1 MNHEY and CDR2 SVGAGI. V lost 8 bases, J lost 2 bases, and 7 bases stayed unmatched. The CDR3 is 14 amino acids. The CDR3 nucleotides are TGTGCCAGCCGCGCGGGAGTCATCACAGATACGCAGTATTTT. It encodes CASRAGVITDTQYF.

This chain connects TRBV30 to TRBJ2-1; perhaps TRBD1 as D (6 bases). The germline V gene has CDR1 GTSNPN and CDR2 SVGIG (reference sequence). The CDR3 runs 13 residues. V shed 4 bases and J shed 4 bases, with 11 bases lying between them. The CDR3 bases are TGTGCCTGGATGAGACAGGTTTACAATGAGCAGTTCTTC. This codes for CAWMRQVYNEQFF.

V and J are TRBV2 and TRBJ2-7; tentative D call: TRBD1 (8 bases). The CDR3 covers 13 residues. The ends were cut back, 5 bases at V and 4 bases at J, with 12 bases in the middle. Germline values: CDR1 SNHLY, CDR2 FYNNEI. This chain's CDR3 is CASSLQGGYEQYF. The CDR3 DNA reads as TGTGCCAGCAGTCTACAGGGGGGGTACGAGCAGTACTTC.

DNA for the CDR3: TGTGCCAGCAGTTCCCGGCCGGGGGGGGTAGTGCAGCCCCAGCATTTT. Translated: CASSSRPGGVVQPQHF. V is TRBV6-5 and J is TRBJ1-5, with D perhaps TRBD1 (5 bases). The CDR3 runs 16 residues. The V gene lost 4 bases and the J gene lost 7 bases, with 20 bases spanning the gap. Germline V gene data show CDR1 as MNHEY and CDR2 as SVGAGI.